These 25 T cell receptor beta chains were sequenced from one sample in a study of T cells in Graves' hyperthyroidism and ophthalmopathy. Amplified TCR beta CDR3 regions derived from RNA transcripts. HTBI primers drove first-round RT-PCR of the TCR CDR3. A single record per CDR3 protein comes from TCRdb applying MiXCR to the multiplex PCR reads. In the table there are some 560,000 distinct CDR3 sequences, less than 15% of which are singletons. The sample consisted of blood. Receptors originate from a woman between 40 and 50 years old with Graves' hyperthyroidism.

This clonotype was detected only a few times. The chain employs TRBV14 and TRBJ2-3; TRBD2 might be the D (5 bases). The V gene lost 1 base and the J gene lost 6 bases, with 14 bases spanning the gap. CDR1 and CDR2 (germline): SGHDN, FVKESK. CDR3 length equals 15 residues. CDR3 in amino acids: CASSQGWERSDTQYF. CDR3 sequence (DNA): TGTGCCAGCAGCCAAGGGTGGGAGAGGTCGGATACGCAGTATTTT.

In this sample, this clonotype turned up many times. The chain uses TRBV30 and TRBJ2-7, with 13 bases fitting TRBD2. Unmatched junction bases numbered 3, after V lost 2 bases and J lost 2 bases. The germline CDR1 and CDR2 sequences are GTSNPN and SVGIG (reference sequence). The CDR3 spans 15 residues. The CDR3 DNA reads TGTGCCTGGAGTCCCACTAGCGGGAGGGCCTACGAGCAGTACTTC. Encoded protein: CAWSPTSGRAYEQYF.

This clonotype was picked up a small number of times. The chain uses TRBV10-3 and TRBJ2-3, with D perhaps assigned TRBD1 or TRBD2 (6 bases each). Trimming took off 8 bases at V and 6 bases at J, with 18 bases between the two ends. Germline V lookup: CDR1 ENHRY, CDR2 SYGVKD. The CDR3 runs to 14 residues. The chain's CDR3 is CAIADRRASDTQYF. CDR3 sequence (DNA): TGTGCCATCGCCGACAGGAGGGCCTCCGATACGCAGTATTTT.

This clonotype has ten or more counts. The chain has TRBV5-1 and TRBJ1-2; D remains ambiguous. This CDR3 has 14 residues. Germline CDR1 is SGHRS and CDR2 is YFSETQ. Trimming removed 0 bases from V and 5 bases from J, with 11 bases in between. For the CDR3, the DNA is TGCGCCAGCAGCTTGGACGAGTCGTTTTATGGCTACACCTTC. Its protein is CASSLDESFYGYTF.

The rearrangement links TRBV5-1 to TRBJ2-5, with 9 nucleotides matching TRBD2. The CDR3 extends over 17 amino acids. V trimming: 0 bases; J trimming: 5 bases; junction bases outside the gene matches: 11. CDR1 and CDR2 (germline): SGHRS, YFSETQ. The CDR3 here is CASSLGIAGANAETQYF. The CDR3 nucleotides are TGCGCCAGCAGCTTGGGGATAGCGGGAGCGAACGCGGAGACCCAGTACTTC. The full variable domain, with the rest looked up from reference TRBV5-1 and TRBJ2-5, is KAGVTQTPRYLIKTRGQQVTLSCSPISGHRSVSWYQQTPGQGLQFLFEYFSETQRNKGNFPGRFSGRQFSNSRSEMNVSTLELGDSALYLCASSLGIAGANAETQYFGPGTRLLVL.

V usage is TRBV5-5 and J usage is TRBJ2-7; TRBD2 might be the D (7 bases). The V end lost 4 bases, the J end lost 2 bases, and 16 bases lay between the germline ends. Per the germline V gene, CDR1 is SGHKS and CDR2 is YYEKEE (reference sequence). This CDR3 is 15 amino acids long. This chain's CDR3 is CASSHSGGGTYEQYF. CDR3 nucleotide sequence: TGTGCCAGCAGCCACTCGGGGGGCGGGACCTACGAGCAGTACTTC.

This clonotype showed up just once. The chain combines TRBV6-1 with TRBJ2-3; TRBD1 is a possible D gene (5 bases). Per germline, CDR1 MNHNS and CDR2 SASEGT. The CDR3 contains 15 residues. V gave up 7 bases and J gave up 6 bases, with 20 bases separating them. CDR3 nucleotide sequence: TGTGCCAGCATCCAAGGGGTCGCCCGGCGGGATACGCAGTATTTT. Amino acids: CASIQGVARRDTQYF.

The sample holds many counts of this clonotype. The rearrangement uses TRBV27 and TRBJ2-1; D ambiguous. This CDR3 is built from 14 residues. Trimming took 2 bases from V and 0 from J, leaving 5 bases between them. Germline CDR1 is MNHEY and CDR2 is SMNVEV (reference sequence). CDR3 sequence: CASSLQASYNEQFF. The DNA of the CDR3 is TGTGCCAGCAGTTTACAAGCCTCCTACAATGAGCAGTTCTTC.

This clonotype was picked up many times. The genes are TRBV12-3 or TRBV12-4 and TRBJ2-3; TRBD2 agrees at 8 bases. V trimming: 1 base; J trimming: 5 bases; junction bases outside the gene matches: 8. CDR3 size: 16 residues. The CDR3 DNA reads TGTGCCAGCAGTTTAGGGTCTAGCGGGTACCTAGATACGCAGTATTTT. It is translated as CASSLGSSGYLDTQYF.

This clonotype was picked up a small number of times. The J gene is TRBJ2-1, the V gene TRBV30; D unresolved. The germline gives CDR1 GTSNPN, CDR2 SVGIG (reference sequence). V gave up 4 bases and J gave up 2 bases, with 15 bases separating them. CDR3 length: 15 amino acids. The CDR3 loop reads CAWTPPQRTYNEQFF. The CDR3 nucleotides read TGTGCCTGGACACCCCCGCAGCGTACCTACAATGAGCAGTTCTTC.

This clonotype was seen repeatedly, ten times or more. V and J are TRBV5-1 and TRBJ2-3; 9 positions match TRBD1. The length of the CDR3 is 18 residues. CDR1 SGHRS and CDR2 YFSETQ come from the germline V gene. V lost 1 base and J lost 2; bases outside the gene matches: 11. CDR3 nucleotide sequence: TGCGCCAGCAGCTTGAGGACAGGGGATCCCCGGGTCACAGATACGCAGTATTTT. Amino acid sequence: CASSLRTGDPRVTDTQYF.

In regard to this clonotype: This may be a read error: a much more frequent sequence differs by one nucleotide. The chain employs TRBV11-2 and TRBJ2-7; 7 bases agree with TRBD1. Losses at the gene ends were 4 bases for V and 3 bases for J; bases not matched to a gene: 3. The V gene's germline CDR1 is SGHAT and CDR2 FQNNGV. The CDR3 sequence is 13 residues long. The CDR3 coding sequence is TGTGCCAGCAGCTGGGACAGCGGCTACGAGCAGTACTTC. Protein: CASSWDSGYEQYF.

This clonotype was picked up many times. The V and J genes are TRBV12-3 or TRBV12-4 and TRBJ2-3, with D tentatively TRBD1 (6 bases). The V gene lost 6 bases and the J gene lost 7 bases, with 20 bases spanning the gap. The CDR3 extends over 15 amino acids. CDR3 nucleotide sequence: TGTGCCAGCAGGACCCGGACAGACCTAATACATACGCAGTATTTT. Translated, it gives CASRTRTDLIHTQYF.

The table lists this clonotype with many counts. This chain links TRBV28 with TRBJ2-7; a weak D match, TRBD2 (6 bases). Germline loops: CDR1 MDHEN, CDR2 SYDVKM. The ends were cut back, 4 bases at V and 0 bases at J, with 10 bases in the middle. This CDR3 comprises 14 residues. CDR3 residues: CASSSPGGSYEQYF. The CDR3 nucleotides read TGTGCCAGCAGTTCCCCCGGGGGCTCCTACGAGCAGTACTTC.

This clonotype was picked up many times. The chain uses TRBV5-6 and TRBJ2-5; 10 nucleotides line up with TRBD1. This CDR3 spans 18 amino acids. From germline, CDR1 is SGHDT and CDR2 YYEEEE. After removal of 3 bases from V and 4 bases from J, the junction contained 15 bases not matched to a gene. CDR3 in DNA: TGTGCCAGCAGCTCGCCATCCCCCGGGGACAGGGGAGGAGAGACCCAGTACTTC. Amino acid sequence: CASSSPSPGDRGGETQYF.

This clonotype was detected a few times. The gene calls are TRBV9 and TRBJ2-3; TRBD1 matches at 7 bases. Looked up from germline, CDR1 is SGDLS and CDR2 is YYNGEE. Trimming cost V 0 bases and J 4 bases; bases outside gene matches: 8. The CDR3 has 16 residues. The CDR3 sequence: CASSVGGGEPADTQYF. DNA of the CDR3: TGTGCCAGCAGCGTAGGAGGGGGCGAACCCGCAGATACGCAGTATTTT.

This clonotype was counted at least ten times. The chain joins TRBV29-1 to TRBJ2-1; 14 positions match TRBD2. The CDR3 loop spans 15 amino acids. The V gene's germline CDR1 is SQVTM and CDR2 ANQGSEA. Germline trimming cut 5 bases from V and 5 bases from J; bases unmatched to any gene: 5. DNA of the CDR3: TGCAGCGTTAACGGACTAGCGGGAGGCAACAATGAGCAGTTCTTC. Protein product: CSVNGLAGGNNEQFF.

J is TRBJ2-1 and V is TRBV18; 10 bases are shared with TRBD2. The J segment lost 6 bases and the V segment lost 6 bases, leaving 14 bases of the junction unmatched. The CDR3 contains 17 residues. The germline gives CDR1 KGHSH, CDR2 LQKENI. CDR3 DNA sequence: TGTGCCAGCTCTTCGGAAGGAGCGGGAGGGTACCTCAATGAGCAGTTCTTC. The encoded protein is CASSSEGAGGYLNEQFF.

The rearrangement joins TRBV5-1 to TRBJ2-1, with 10 bases lining up with TRBD2. Per germline, CDR1 SGHRS and CDR2 YFSETQ. Losses at the gene ends were 4 bases for V and 4 bases for J; bases not matched to a gene: 5. The CDR3 is 15 amino acids. CDR3 DNA sequence: TGCGCCAGCAGCACGACTAGCGGGCCTTACAATGAGCAGTTCTTC. Translated, it gives CASSTTSGPYNEQFF.

The chain has TRBV7-9 and TRBJ1-2, with unresolved D. The germline CDR1 and CDR2 sequences are SEHNR and FQNEAQ (reference sequence). The V end lost 5 bases, the J end lost 3 bases, and 7 bases lay between the germline ends. The CDR3 is 12 amino acids. CDR3 in DNA: TGTGCCAGCAGCAGCACAGACTATGGCTACACCTTC. This gives the protein CASSSTDYGYTF.

This clonotype was observed a handful of times. The V call is TRBV9, the J call TRBJ1-3; 7 nucleotides align to TRBD1. The V gene end was trimmed by 3 bases and the J gene end by 0 bases; junction bases not matched to a gene: 6. CDR3 length: 16 amino acids. Germline lookup yields CDR1 SGDLS and CDR2 YYNGEE. DNA for the CDR3: TGTGCCAGCAGCGCTCTAGGACAGGTCTCTGGAAACACCATATATTTT. This translates into CASSALGQVSGNTIYF.

This clonotype was observed many times. The V call is TRBV20-1, the J call TRBJ1-1; D call uncertain. V gave up 1 base and J gave up 1 base, with 13 bases separating them. This CDR3 has 15 amino acids. CDR1 and CDR2 (germline): DFQATT, SNEGSKA (reference sequence). The DNA for the CDR3 is TGCAGTGCTAGAGTTCGAGGCCACCCGAACACTGAAGCTTTCTTT. It encodes CSARVRGHPNTEAFF.

This clonotype has more than one count but fewer than ten. The rearrangement uses TRBV14 and TRBJ2-7; no firm D call. This CDR3 has 16 residues. Trimming cost V 2 bases and J 0 bases, with 14 bases left between them. Per the germline V gene, CDR1 is SGHDN and CDR2 is FVKESK. CDR3 protein: CASSQWSHTRSYEQYF. CDR3 coding DNA: TGTGCCAGCAGCCAATGGTCGCACACCCGCTCCTACGAGCAGTACTTC.

A few counts support this clonotype. The chain employs TRBV20-1 and TRBJ2-1; D not certain. The CDR3 runs 15 residues. The V gene lost 3 bases and the J gene lost 1 base, with 13 bases spanning the gap. CDR1 is DFQATT and CDR2 is SNEGSKA in the germline V gene (reference sequence). Here the CDR3 reads CSASGRGRSYNEQFF. DNA of the CDR3: TGCAGTGCTAGTGGGCGCGGTCGATCCTACAATGAGCAGTTCTTC.

This clonotype was counted ten times or more. J is TRBJ2-3 and V is TRBV7-2; 10 nucleotides match TRBD2. The trim removed 7 bases at V and 5 bases at J, leaving 9 bases unmatched. This CDR3 contains 15 residues. Germline V gene lookup returns CDR1 SGHTA and CDR2 FQGNSA. CDR3 DNA: TGTGCCAGCAAGCCAGCGGGAGGGCGGAAAGATACGCAGTATTTT. Its protein is CASKPAGGRKDTQYF.